The sequence of this T cell receptor beta chain was determined in a study of molecular identifiers for immune sequencing clone quantification. Trimming took off 10 bases at V and 6 bases at J, with 16 bases between the two ends. This CDR3 is 13 amino acids long. The germline CDR1 and CDR2 sequences are MDHEN and SYDVKM. TCRdb processed the PCR reads anew with MiXCR; each CDR3 protein has one entry. The sample lists approximately 40,000 distinct CDR3 sequences, approximately 18% occurring once. The specimen was naive CD8+ T cells from blood, with Jurkat cell RNA spiked in. Subset noted: FACS-sorted CD8+CD4-CCR7+CD45RA+ naive T cells. The TCR sequence derives from a human donor in good health. Some libraries in this study had Jurkat cell RNA spiked in. The chain combines TRBV28 with TRBJ1-5; D not certain. The CDR3, as DNA: TGTGCCACTGTTGAGAGGGTGCGTCAGCCCCAGCATTTT. Translation gives CATVERVRQPQHF.